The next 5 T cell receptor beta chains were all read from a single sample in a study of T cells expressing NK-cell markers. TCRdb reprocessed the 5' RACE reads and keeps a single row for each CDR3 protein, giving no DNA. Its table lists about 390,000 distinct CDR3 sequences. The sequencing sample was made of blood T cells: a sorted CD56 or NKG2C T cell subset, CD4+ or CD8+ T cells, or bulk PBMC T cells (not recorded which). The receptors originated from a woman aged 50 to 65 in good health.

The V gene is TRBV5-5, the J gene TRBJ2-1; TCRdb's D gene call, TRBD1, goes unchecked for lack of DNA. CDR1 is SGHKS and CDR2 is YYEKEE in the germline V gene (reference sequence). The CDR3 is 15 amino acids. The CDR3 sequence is CASSFLTGLYNEQFF.

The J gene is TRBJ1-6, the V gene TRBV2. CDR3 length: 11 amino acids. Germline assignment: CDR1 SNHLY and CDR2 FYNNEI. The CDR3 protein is CASGPRSFLHF. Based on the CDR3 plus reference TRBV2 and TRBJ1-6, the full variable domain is EPEVTQTPSHQVTQMGQEVILRCVPISNHLYFYWYRQILGQKVEFLVSFYNNEISEKSEIFDDQFSVERPDGSNFTLKIRSTKLEDSAMYFCASGPRSFLHFGNGTRLTVT.

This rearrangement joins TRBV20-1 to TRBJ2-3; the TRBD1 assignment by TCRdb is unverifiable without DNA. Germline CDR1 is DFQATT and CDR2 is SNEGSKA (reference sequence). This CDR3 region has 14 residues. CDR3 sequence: CSAIDGTRTDTQYF.

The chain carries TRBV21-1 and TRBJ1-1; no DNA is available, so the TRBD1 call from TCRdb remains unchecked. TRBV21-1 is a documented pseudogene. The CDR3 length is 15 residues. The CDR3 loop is CASSNSQGSITEAFF.

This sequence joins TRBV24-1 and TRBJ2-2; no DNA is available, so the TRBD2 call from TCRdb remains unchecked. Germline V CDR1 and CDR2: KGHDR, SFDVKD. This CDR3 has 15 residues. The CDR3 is CATRTSARPTGELFF.